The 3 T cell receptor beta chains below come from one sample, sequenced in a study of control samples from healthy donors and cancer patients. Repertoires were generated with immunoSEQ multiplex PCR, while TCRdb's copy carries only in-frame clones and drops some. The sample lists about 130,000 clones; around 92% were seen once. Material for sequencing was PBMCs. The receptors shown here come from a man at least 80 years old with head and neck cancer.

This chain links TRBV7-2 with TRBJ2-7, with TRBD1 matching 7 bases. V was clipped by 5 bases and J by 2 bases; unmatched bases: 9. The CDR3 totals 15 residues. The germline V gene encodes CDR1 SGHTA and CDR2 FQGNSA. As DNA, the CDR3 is TGTGCCAGCAGCAACAAACAGGGGAGACCCTACGAGCAGTACTTC. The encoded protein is CASSNKQGRPYEQYF.

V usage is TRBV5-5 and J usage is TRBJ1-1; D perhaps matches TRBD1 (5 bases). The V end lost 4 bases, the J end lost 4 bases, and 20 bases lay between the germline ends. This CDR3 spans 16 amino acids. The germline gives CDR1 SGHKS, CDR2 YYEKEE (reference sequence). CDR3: CASSPWDRGVRTEAFF. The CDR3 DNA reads TGTGCCAGCAGCCCTTGGGATCGGGGGGTTCGCACTGAAGCTTTCTTT.

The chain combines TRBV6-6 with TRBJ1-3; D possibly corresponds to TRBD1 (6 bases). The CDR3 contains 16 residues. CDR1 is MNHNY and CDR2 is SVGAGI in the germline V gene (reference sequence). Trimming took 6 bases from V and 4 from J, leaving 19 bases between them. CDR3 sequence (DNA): TGTGCCAGCAGCCCTAGACCGAGGGGGTACGGAAACACCATATATTTT. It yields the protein CASSPRPRGYGNTIYF.